This T cell receptor (beta chain) appears in the sequencing data of a study of blood T cell repertoires in COVID-19. Study-wide context: Samples came from the United States, Italy and Spain, spanning acute and convalescent COVID-19. Nucleic acid was either cDNA or gDNA, and it came from T cells, B-cell-depleted T cells, or PBMCs.

Trimming took off 5 bases at V and 4 bases at J, with 15 bases between the two ends. The germline CDR1 and CDR2 sequences are SEHNR and FQNEAQ (reference sequence). The CDR3 covers 15 residues. Per the authors' pipeline: Reference gene primers were amplified, and this amplification served to estimate nucleated cell counts. Libraries were prepared by immunoSEQ multiplex PCR; TCRdb keeps only in-frame clonotypes and omits some of them. For V, J and clone size, that table is used; D and trimming come from the DNA. The table lists around 190,000 clones, 88% of them singletons. Seattle cases were enrolled at active infection and followed longitudinally.

Sequencing input: peripheral blood. This chain joins TRBV7-9 and TRBJ1-3; unclear D gene. The clonotype originates from a man in his fifties with COVID-19, enrolled during active disease. CDR3 region: CASSQEDFGGNTIYF. CDR3 bases: TGTGCCAGCAGCCAAGAAGACTTTGGAGGAAACACCATATATTTT.